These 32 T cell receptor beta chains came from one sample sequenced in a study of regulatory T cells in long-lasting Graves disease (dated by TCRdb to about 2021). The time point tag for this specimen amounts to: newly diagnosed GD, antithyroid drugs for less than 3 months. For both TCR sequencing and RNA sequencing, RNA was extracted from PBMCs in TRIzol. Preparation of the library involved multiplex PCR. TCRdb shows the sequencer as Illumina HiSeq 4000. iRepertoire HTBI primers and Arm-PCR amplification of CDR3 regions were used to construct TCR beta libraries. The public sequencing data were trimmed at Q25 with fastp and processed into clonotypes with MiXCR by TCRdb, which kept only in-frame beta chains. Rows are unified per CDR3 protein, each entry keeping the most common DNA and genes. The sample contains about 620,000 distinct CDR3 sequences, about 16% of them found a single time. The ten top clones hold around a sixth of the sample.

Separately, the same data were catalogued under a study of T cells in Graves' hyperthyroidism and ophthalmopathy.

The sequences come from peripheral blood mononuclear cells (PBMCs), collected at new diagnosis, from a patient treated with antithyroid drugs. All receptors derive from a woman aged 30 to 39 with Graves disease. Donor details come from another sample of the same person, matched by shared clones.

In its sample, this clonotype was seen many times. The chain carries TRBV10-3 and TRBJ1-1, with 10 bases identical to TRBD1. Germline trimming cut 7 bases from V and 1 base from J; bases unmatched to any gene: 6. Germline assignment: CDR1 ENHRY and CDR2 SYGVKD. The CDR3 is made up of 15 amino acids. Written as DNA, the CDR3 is TGTGCCATCAAGGGACAGGGGTATGGGAACACTGAAGCTTTCTTT. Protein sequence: CAIKGQGYGNTEAFF.

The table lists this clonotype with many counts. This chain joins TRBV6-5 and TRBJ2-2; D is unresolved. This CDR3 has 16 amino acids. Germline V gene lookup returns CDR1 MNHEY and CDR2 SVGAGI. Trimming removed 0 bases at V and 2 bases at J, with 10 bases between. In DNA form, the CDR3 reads TGTGCCAGCAGTTACTCCCGACACGCCAACACCGGGGAGCTGTTTTTT. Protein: CASSYSRHANTGELFF.

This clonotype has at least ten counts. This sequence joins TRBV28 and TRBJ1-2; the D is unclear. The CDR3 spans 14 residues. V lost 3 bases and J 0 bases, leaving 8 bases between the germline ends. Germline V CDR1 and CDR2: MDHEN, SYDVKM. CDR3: CASSFWASNYGYTF. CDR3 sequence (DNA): TGTGCCAGCAGTTTTTGGGCATCTAACTATGGCTACACCTTC.

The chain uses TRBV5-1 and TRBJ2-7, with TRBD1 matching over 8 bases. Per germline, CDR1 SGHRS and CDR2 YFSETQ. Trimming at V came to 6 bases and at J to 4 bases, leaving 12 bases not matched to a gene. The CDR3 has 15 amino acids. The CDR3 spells CASNLGGQVYYEQYF. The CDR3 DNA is TGCGCCAGCAACCTCGGGGGACAGGTCTATTACGAGCAGTACTTC.

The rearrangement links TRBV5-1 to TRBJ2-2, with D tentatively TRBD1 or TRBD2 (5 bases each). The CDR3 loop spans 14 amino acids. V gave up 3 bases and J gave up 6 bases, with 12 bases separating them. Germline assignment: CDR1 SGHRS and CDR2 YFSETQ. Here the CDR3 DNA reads TGCGCCAGCAGCTGGGGGATAAGGCCCGGGGAGCTGTTTTTT. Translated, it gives CASSWGIRPGELFF.

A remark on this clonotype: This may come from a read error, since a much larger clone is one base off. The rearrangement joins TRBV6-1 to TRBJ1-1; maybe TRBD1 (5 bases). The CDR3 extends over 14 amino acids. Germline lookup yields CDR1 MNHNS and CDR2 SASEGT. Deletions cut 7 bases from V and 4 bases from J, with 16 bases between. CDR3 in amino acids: CASKQVGPSTEAFF. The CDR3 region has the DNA TGTGCCAGCAAACAGGTGGGGCCAAGCACTGAAGCTTTCTTT.

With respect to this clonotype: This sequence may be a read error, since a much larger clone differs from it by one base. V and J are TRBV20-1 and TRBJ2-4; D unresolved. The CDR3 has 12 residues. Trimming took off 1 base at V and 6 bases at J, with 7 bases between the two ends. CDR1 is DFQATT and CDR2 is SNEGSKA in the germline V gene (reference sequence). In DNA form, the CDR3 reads TGCAGTGCTAGAGGTGGCGGAAACATTCAGTACTTC. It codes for CSARGGGNIQYF.

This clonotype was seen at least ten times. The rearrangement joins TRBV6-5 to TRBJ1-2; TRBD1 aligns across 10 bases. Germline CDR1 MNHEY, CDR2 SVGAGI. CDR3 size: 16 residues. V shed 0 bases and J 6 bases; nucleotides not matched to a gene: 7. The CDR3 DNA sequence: TGTGCCAGCAGTTACTCAGAGACAGGGGGCAAAGATGGCTACACCTTC. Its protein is CASSYSETGGKDGYTF.

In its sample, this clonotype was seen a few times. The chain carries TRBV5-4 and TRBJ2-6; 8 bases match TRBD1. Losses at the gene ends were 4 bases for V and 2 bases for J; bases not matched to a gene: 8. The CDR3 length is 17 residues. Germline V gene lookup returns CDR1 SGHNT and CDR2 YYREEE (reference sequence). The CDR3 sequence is CASSPGQGEPGANVLTF. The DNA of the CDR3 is TGTGCCAGCAGCCCTGGACAGGGTGAGCCTGGGGCCAACGTCCTGACTTTC. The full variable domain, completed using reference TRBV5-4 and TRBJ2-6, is ETGVTQSPTHLIKTRGQQVTLRCSSQSGHNTVSWYQQALGQGPQFIFQYYREEENGRGNFPPRFSGLQFPNYSSELNVNALELDDSALYLCASSPGQGEPGANVLTFGAGSRLTVL.

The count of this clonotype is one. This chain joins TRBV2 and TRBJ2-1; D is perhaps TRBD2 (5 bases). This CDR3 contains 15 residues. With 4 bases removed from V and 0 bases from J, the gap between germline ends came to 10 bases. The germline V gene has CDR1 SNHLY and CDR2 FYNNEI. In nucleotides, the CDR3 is TGTGCCAGCAGTGTCGAGGGAAGCTCCTACAATGAGCAGTTCTTC. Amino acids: CASSVEGSSYNEQFF.

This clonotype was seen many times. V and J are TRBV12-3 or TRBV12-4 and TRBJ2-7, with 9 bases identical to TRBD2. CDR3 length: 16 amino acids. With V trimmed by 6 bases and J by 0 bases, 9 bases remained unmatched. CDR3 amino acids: CASSFSGSYSSYEQYF. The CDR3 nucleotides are TGTGCCAGCAGCTTTAGCGGGAGTTACAGCTCCTACGAGCAGTACTTC.

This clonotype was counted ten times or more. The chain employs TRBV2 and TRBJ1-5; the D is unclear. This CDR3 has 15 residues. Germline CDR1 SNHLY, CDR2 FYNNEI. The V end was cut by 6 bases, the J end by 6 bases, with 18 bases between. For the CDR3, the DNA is TGTGCCAGCAGGACTGACTCCGCCGAGAGTCAGCCCCAGCATTTT. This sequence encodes CASRTDSAESQPQHF.

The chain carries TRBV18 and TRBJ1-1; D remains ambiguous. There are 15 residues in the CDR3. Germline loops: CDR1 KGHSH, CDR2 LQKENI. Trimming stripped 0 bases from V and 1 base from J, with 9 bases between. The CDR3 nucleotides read TGTGCCAGCTCACCACCCTCCGTCCCGAACACTGAAGCTTTCTTT. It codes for CASSPPSVPNTEAFF.

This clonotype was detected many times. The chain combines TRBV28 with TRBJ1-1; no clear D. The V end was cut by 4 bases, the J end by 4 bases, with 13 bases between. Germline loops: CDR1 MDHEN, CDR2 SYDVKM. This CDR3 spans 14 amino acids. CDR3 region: CASSSPGLFTEAFF. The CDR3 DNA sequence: TGTGCCAGCAGTTCCCCGGGCCTTTTCACTGAAGCTTTCTTT.

The CDR3 sequence: CATTWGGTDTQYF. The CDR3 nucleotides are TGTGCCACCACATGGGGTGGCACAGATACGCAGTATTTT. The V and J genes are TRBV6-1 and TRBJ2-3; no firm D call. The CDR3 has 13 amino acids. CDR1 and CDR2 from the germline V gene are MNHNS and SASEGT. V dropped 10 bases and J dropped 1 base, with 12 bases sitting between them.

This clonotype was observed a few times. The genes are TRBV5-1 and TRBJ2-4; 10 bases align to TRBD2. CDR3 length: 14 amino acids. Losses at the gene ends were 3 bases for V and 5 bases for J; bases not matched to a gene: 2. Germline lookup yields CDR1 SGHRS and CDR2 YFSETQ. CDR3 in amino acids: CASSSGLAENIQYF. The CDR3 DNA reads TGCGCCAGCAGCTCCGGACTAGCGGAAAACATTCAGTACTTC.

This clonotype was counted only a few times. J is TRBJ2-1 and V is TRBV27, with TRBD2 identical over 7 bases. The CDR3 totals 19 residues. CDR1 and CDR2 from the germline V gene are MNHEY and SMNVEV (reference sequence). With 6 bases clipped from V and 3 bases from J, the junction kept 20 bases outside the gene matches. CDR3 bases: TGTGCCAGCAGAAGGGAACGGCTAGCGGATCCTTTTCTCTACAATGAGCAGTTCTTC. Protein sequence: CASRRERLADPFLYNEQFF.

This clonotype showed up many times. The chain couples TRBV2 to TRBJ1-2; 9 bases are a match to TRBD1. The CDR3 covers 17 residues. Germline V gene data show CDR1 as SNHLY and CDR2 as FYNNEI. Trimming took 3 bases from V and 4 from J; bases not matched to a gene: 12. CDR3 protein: CASSDRGTGGWLYGYTF. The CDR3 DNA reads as TGTGCCAGCAGTGATCGCGGTACAGGGGGCTGGCTCTATGGCTACACCTTC.

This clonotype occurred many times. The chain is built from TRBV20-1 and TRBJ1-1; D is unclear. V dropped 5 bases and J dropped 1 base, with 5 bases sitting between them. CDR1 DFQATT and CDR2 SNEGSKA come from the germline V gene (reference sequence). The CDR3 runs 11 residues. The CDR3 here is CSADGNTEAFF. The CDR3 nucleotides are TGCAGTGCTGACGGGAACACTGAAGCTTTCTTT.

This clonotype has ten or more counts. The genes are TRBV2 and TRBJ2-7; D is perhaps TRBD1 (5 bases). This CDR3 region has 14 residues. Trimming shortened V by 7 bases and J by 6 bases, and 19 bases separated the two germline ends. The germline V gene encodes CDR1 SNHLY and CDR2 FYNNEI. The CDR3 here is CASTGQGGVSEQYF. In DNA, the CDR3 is TGTGCCAGCACGGGCCAGGGCGGAGTAAGCGAGCAGTACTTC.

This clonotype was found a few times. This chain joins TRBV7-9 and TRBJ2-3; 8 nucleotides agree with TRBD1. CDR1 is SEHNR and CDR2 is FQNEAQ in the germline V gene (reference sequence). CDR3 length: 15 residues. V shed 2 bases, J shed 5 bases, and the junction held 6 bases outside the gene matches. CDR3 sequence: CASSLWQGARDTQYF. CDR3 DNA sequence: TGTGCCAGCAGCTTATGGCAGGGGGCGAGAGATACGCAGTATTTT.

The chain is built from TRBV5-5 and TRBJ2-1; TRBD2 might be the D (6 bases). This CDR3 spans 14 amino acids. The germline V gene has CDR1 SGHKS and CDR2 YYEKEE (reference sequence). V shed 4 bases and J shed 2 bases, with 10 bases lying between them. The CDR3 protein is CASSRDWPYNEQFF. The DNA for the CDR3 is TGTGCCAGCAGCCGGGACTGGCCCTACAATGAGCAGTTCTTC.

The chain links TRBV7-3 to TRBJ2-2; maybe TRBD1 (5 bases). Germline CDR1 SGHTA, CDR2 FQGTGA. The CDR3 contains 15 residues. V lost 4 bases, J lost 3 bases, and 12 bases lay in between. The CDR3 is CASSSPTEHTGELFF. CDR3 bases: TGTGCCAGCAGCTCTCCGACAGAACACACCGGGGAGCTGTTTTTT.

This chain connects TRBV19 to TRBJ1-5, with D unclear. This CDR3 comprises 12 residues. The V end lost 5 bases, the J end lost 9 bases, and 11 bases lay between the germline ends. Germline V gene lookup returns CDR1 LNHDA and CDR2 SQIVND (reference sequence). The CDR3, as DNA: TGTGCCAGTAGTGTGGGAGTGGGGCCCCAGCATTTT. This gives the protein CASSVGVGPQHF.

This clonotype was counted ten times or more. The CDR3 region has the DNA TGCAGTGCCGCTACTACGAACTCCTACGAGCAGTACTTC. This translates into CSAATTNSYEQYF. The chain uses TRBV20-1 and TRBJ2-7; D is uncertain. Trimming took off 6 bases at V and 0 bases at J, with 12 bases between the two ends. The germline CDR1 and CDR2 sequences are DFQATT and SNEGSKA (reference sequence). The CDR3 covers 13 residues.

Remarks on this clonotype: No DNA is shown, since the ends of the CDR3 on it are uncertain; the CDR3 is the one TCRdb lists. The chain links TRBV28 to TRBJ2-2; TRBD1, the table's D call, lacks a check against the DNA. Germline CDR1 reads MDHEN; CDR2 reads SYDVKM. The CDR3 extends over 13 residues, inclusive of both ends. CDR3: CASFARGTGELLF.

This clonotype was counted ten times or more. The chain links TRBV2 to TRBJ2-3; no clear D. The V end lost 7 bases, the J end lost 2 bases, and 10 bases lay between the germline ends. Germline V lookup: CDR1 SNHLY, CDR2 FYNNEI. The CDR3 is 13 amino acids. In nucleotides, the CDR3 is TGTGCCAGCATCTGGCATCCCACAGATACGCAGTATTTT. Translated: CASIWHPTDTQYF.

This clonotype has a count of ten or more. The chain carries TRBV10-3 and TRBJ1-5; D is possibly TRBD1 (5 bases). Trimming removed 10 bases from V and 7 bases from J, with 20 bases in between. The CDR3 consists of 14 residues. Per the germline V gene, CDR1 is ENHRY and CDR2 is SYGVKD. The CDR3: CATGFGQGGQPQHF. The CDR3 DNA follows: TGTGCCACTGGGTTTGGTCAGGGAGGACAGCCCCAGCATTTT.

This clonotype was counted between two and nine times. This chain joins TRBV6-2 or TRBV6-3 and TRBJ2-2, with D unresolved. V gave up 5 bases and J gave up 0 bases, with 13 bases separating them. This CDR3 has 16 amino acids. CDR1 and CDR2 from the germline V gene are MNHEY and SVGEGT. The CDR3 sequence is CASSEPGHTNTGELFF. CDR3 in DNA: TGTGCCAGCAGTGAACCGGGCCACACGAACACCGGGGAGCTGTTTTTT.

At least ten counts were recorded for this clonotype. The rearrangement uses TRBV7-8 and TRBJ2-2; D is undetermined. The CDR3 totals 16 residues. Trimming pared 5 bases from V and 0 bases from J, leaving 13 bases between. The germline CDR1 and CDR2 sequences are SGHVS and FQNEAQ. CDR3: CASSPPPYPNTGELFF. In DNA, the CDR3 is TGTGCCAGCAGCCCACCACCCTACCCGAACACCGGGGAGCTGTTTTTT.

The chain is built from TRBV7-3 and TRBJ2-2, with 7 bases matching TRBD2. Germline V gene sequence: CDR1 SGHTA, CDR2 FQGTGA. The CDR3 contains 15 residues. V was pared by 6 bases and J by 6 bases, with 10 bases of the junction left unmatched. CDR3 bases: TGTGCCAGCAGTCTAGACTGGGCGGGAGCCGGGGAGCTGTTTTTT. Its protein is CASSLDWAGAGELFF.

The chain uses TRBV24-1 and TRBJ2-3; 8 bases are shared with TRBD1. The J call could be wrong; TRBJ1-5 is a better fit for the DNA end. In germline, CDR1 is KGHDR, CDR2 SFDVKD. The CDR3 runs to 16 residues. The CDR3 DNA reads TGTGCCACCAGTGACTCAGGGGGCGCGGCTGTCGATACGCAGCATTTT. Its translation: CATSDSGGAAVDTQHF.